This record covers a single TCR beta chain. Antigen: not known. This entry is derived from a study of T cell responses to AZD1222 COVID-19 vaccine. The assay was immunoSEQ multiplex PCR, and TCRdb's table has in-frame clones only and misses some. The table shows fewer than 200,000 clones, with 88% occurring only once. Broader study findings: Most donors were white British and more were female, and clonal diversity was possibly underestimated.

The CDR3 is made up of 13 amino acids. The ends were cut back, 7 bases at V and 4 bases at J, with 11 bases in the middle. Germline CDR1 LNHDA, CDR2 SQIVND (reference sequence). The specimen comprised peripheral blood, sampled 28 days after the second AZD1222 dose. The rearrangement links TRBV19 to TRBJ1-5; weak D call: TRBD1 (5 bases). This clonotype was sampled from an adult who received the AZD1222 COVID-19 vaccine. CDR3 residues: CASKFRGNQPQHF. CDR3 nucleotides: TGTGCCAGTAAGTTCCGGGGGAATCAGCCCCAGCATTTT.